These 18 T cell receptor beta chains share one sample of origin, sequenced in a study of radiotherapy plus CTLA-4 blockade in lung cancer. Data came from immunoSEQ multiplex PCR; TCRdb stores just in-frame clones and leaves some out. The profile covers tens of thousands of clones, with approximately 80% appearing a single time and over 20% taken by the ten largest. The material was peripheral blood, obtained from a patient treated with radiotherapy plus ipilimumab. The receptors stem from a human donor with non-small cell lung cancer that progressed on radiotherapy plus ipilimumab.

V gene TRBV27 combines with J gene TRBJ1-3, with D maybe TRBD1 (6 bases). Trimming pared 5 bases from V and 1 base from J, leaving 9 bases between. The CDR3 sequence is 14 residues long. The germline CDR1 and CDR2 sequences are MNHEY and SMNVEV (reference sequence). CDR3 protein: CASSPTGSGNTIYF. CDR3 sequence (DNA): TGTGCCAGCAGTCCCACAGGGTCTGGAAACACCATATATTTT.

This chain connects TRBV7-6 to TRBJ2-1, with 11 nucleotides matching TRBD2. CDR3 size: 16 residues. The V and J ends lost 2 bases and 4 bases, in that order; junction bases with no gene match: 4. Germline V gene data show CDR1 as SGHVS and CDR2 as FNYEAQ. The CDR3 DNA is TGTGCCAGCAGCTTAACTAGCGGGGGAAGGTACAATGAGCAGTTCTTC. The encoded protein is CASSLTSGGRYNEQFF. Supplemented by reference TRBV7-6 and TRBJ2-1, the full variable domain reads GAGVSQSPRYKVTKRGQDVALRCDPISGHVSLYWYRQALGQGPEFLTYFNYEAQQDKSGLPNDRFSAERPEGSISTLTIQRTEQRDSAMYRCASSLTSGGRYNEQFFGPGTRLTVL.

The V and J genes are TRBV30 and TRBJ2-6; D is unresolved. Per germline, CDR1 GTSNPN and CDR2 SVGIG (reference sequence). CDR3 size: 15 residues. V shed 0 bases and J shed 2 bases, with 8 bases lying between them. CDR3 nucleotide sequence: TGTGCCTGGAGTGTAGGTGGTGCTGGGGCCAACGTCCTGACTTTC. It specifies CAWSVGGAGANVLTF.

With respect to this clone: Different DNA sequences within this sample yield the same CDR3. The chain combines TRBV6-1 with TRBJ2-1; D may be TRBD1 (6 bases). Between the trimmed V and J ends, which lost 1 base and 1 base, there was a span of 14 bases. There are 17 residues in the CDR3. CDR1 is MNHNS and CDR2 is SASEGT in the germline V gene. The CDR3 DNA reads TGTGCCAGCAGTGAAGAATTAGGGGGTTATTCCTACAATGAGCAGTTCTTC. Its translation is CASSEELGGYSYNEQFF.

This clone was observed a handful of times. This chain uses TRBV2 with TRBJ2-7; 7 positions match TRBD1. The CDR3 loop spans 15 amino acids. J was trimmed by 0 bases and V by 6 bases; bases with no gene match: 8. Germline-derived CDR1 and CDR2 are SNHLY and FYNNEI. CDR3 bases: TGTGCCAGCAGCCTAGGGGGCGTCAGCTCCTACGAGCAGTACTTC. Its translation: CASSLGGVSSYEQYF. Filled out from reference TRBV2 and TRBJ2-7, the complete variable domain reads EPEVTQTPSHQVTQMGQEVILRCVPISNHLYFYWYRQILGQKVEFLVSFYNNEISEKSEIFDDQFSVERPDGSNFTLKIRSTKLEDSAMYFCASSLGGVSSYEQYFGPGTRLTVT.

This chain links TRBV27 with TRBJ2-1; TRBD2 matches 13 bases. V trimming: 4 bases; J trimming: 5 bases; junction bases outside the gene matches: 8. The CDR3 is made up of 17 amino acids. Germline V gene data show CDR1 as MNHEY and CDR2 as SMNVEV (reference sequence). CDR3 protein: CASSWRLAGGLHNEQFF. CDR3 bases: TGTGCCAGCAGTTGGAGACTAGCGGGAGGCCTCCACAATGAGCAGTTCTTC.

J is TRBJ1-2 and V is TRBV7-2; D is perhaps TRBD1 (6 bases). The CDR3 covers 15 residues. The germline V gene has CDR1 SGHTA and CDR2 FQGNSA. The germline V and J ends were trimmed by 1 base and 1 base, with 10 bases remaining between them. The CDR3 DNA is TGTGCCAGCAGCTTAGGGGAGGGGGATAACTATGGCTACACCTTC. Translating it yields CASSLGEGDNYGYTF.

The V gene is TRBV10-2, the J gene TRBJ1-5, with a tentative D call TRBD1 (6 bases). This CDR3 comprises 15 residues. The germline V and J ends were trimmed by 8 bases and 6 bases, with 20 bases remaining between them. Germline CDR1 WSHSY, CDR2 SAAADI. The CDR3 is CASSFSGAGSQPQHF. The CDR3 DNA is TGCGCCAGCTCTTTCTCAGGGGCGGGGAGTCAGCCCCAGCATTTT.

The DNA for the CDR3 is TGTGCCAGCAGCGTGAACAGGGGGTATGGCTACACCTTC. This translates into CASSVNRGYGYTF. The V call is TRBV5-6, the J call TRBJ1-2; 8 bases align to TRBD1. The CDR3 covers 13 residues. Germline assignment: CDR1 SGHDT and CDR2 YYEEEE. V lost 4 bases and J lost 5; bases outside the gene matches: 4.

V gene TRBV6-6 combines with J gene TRBJ1-4; D not certain. CDR1 is MNHNY, CDR2 SVGAGI, per germline (reference sequence). The CDR3 spans 16 residues. The V end was cut by 3 bases, the J end by 1 base, with 12 bases between. The CDR3 DNA sequence: TGTGCCAGCAGTTATCAGGAAGTAAGAACTAATGAAAAACTGTTTTTT. Its protein product is CASSYQEVRTNEKLFF.

The chain links TRBV18 to TRBJ2-2; 9 positions match TRBD1. The CDR3 consists of 15 residues. The germline V gene has CDR1 KGHSH and CDR2 LQKENI. Germline trimming cut 6 bases from V and 4 bases from J; bases unmatched to any gene: 6. The CDR3 bases are TGTGCCAGCTCCCCCGGGACAGGGAGCACCGGGGAGCTGTTTTTT. Translated, it gives CASSPGTGSTGELFF.

The chain uses TRBV27 and TRBJ2-3; TRBD2 agrees at 12 bases. Germline trimming cut 3 bases from V and 1 base from J; bases unmatched to any gene: 2. In germline, CDR1 is MNHEY, CDR2 SMNVEV (reference sequence). The CDR3 runs 16 residues. CDR3 nucleotide sequence: TGTGCCAGCAGTTTGCGACTAGCGGGAGGCACAGATACGCAGTATTTT. It is translated as CASSLRLAGGTDTQYF.

This clone was recorded once. The J gene is TRBJ1-5, the V gene TRBV11-1; D unresolved. This CDR3 region has 13 residues. Trimming pared 2 bases from V and 7 bases from J, leaving 9 bases between. Germline values: CDR1 SGHAT, CDR2 FQDESV (reference sequence). In nucleotides, the CDR3 is TGTGCCAGCAGCTTAATGATGGGGCAGCCCCAGCATTTT. Translation gives CASSLMMGQPQHF.

The rearrangement joins TRBV5-1 to TRBJ2-1, with TRBD2 identical over 13 bases. Germline loops: CDR1 SGHRS, CDR2 YFSETQ. CDR3 length: 20 residues. V lost 0 bases, J lost 5 bases, and 14 bases stayed unmatched. CDR3 DNA sequence: TGCGCCAGCAGCTTGGCCGTACTAGCGGGAGGGCCCGGAAACAACAATGAGCAGTTCTTC. As protein: CASSLAVLAGGPGNNNEQFF.

Comments on this clone: Other nucleotide sequences in the sample specify the same CDR3. The CDR3 coding sequence is TGCGCCAGCAGCTTGGGGAACACCGGGGAGCTGTTTTTT. Its translation is CASSLGNTGELFF. The chain couples TRBV5-1 to TRBJ2-2; D uncertain. Germline-derived CDR1 and CDR2 are SGHRS and YFSETQ. The CDR3 has 13 residues. V was pared by 0 bases and J by 1 base, with 1 base between. The variable domain in full, completed from reference TRBV5-1 and TRBJ2-2, reads KAGVTQTPRYLIKTRGQQVTLSCSPISGHRSVSWYQQTPGQGLQFLFEYFSETQRNKGNFPGRFSGRQFSNSRSEMNVSTLELGDSALYLCASSLGNTGELFFGEGSRLTVL.

This chain connects TRBV29-1 to TRBJ2-7; TRBD1 matches at 9 bases. V trimming: 3 bases; J trimming: 5 bases; junction bases outside the gene matches: 2. CDR1 is SQVTM and CDR2 is ANQGSEA in the germline V gene. The CDR3 totals 12 residues. The CDR3 sequence is CSVEGQGNEQYF. CDR3 DNA: TGCAGCGTTGAGGGACAGGGAAACGAGCAGTACTTC.

This clone was seen a handful of times. V is TRBV2 and J is TRBJ2-1; 8 bases fit TRBD1. The CDR3 totals 14 residues. Germline CDR1 is SNHLY and CDR2 is FYNNEI. Losses at the gene ends were 6 bases for V and 8 bases for J; bases not matched to a gene: 9. This chain's CDR3 is CASRDRAAPHEQFF. In nucleotides, the CDR3 is TGTGCCAGCAGGGACAGGGCTGCGCCCCATGAGCAGTTCTTC.

The rearrangement links TRBV28 to TRBJ2-7, with 8 bases lining up with TRBD1. Germline values: CDR1 MDHEN, CDR2 SYDVKM. The CDR3 runs to 15 residues. J lost 3 bases, V lost 2 bases, and 6 bases had no gene match. The CDR3: CASSLGTGGHYEQYV. As DNA, the CDR3 is TGTGCCAGCAGTTTAGGGACAGGTGGGCACTACGAGCAGTACGTC.